This T cell receptor beta chain was profiled in a study of T cell repertoires in cytomegalovirus infection. Study-level background: CMV infection plus the matching HLA type was flagged by public TCR beta signatures. Study conclusions and caveats: In two of eight donors, the top clonotype was HLA-C-restricted CMV-specific. Carriers of CMV and the relevant HLA type were discriminated by public TCR beta frequency.

The CDR3 spans 15 residues. The junction had 5 bases not matched to a gene; V was cut back by 4 bases and J by 9 bases. The germline CDR1 and CDR2 sequences are SGHAT and FQDESV (reference sequence). The count of this clonotype is one. What it binds is unknown. TCRdb re-called the reads through MiXCR, storing one row per CDR3 protein. This table has 150,000 to 200,000 distinct CDR3 sequences, about a sixth appearing once. This chain links TRBV11-1 with TRBJ2-1; 14 nucleotides align to TRBD2. Sequenced: CD8+ T cells from PBMCs. This TCR was sampled from a human donor in good health (CMV status not recorded). Some clones in this sample may be carry-over from other donors' samples. The CDR3 sequence is CASSSGLAGAVEQFF. CDR3 DNA: TGTGCCAGCAGCTCGGGACTAGCGGGAGCGGTTGAGCAGTTCTTC.